Presented here are 29 T cell receptor beta chains from one specimen sequenced in a study of cytomegalovirus exposure and HLA in healthy donors. The study ran its PCR with 60 Vbeta and 13 Jbeta primers. The data were produced by immunoSEQ multiplex PCR, yet TCRdb's version contains in-frame clones alone and is incomplete. The sample holds 38,000 or so clones. Material for sequencing was PBMCs. The receptors stem from a man between 25 and 39 years old in good health and CMV-seronegative.

This sequence joins TRBV7-9 and TRBJ2-2; D is perhaps TRBD1 (7 bases). Germline values: CDR1 SEHNR, CDR2 FQNEAQ (reference sequence). Trimming cost V 4 bases and J 9 bases, with 24 bases left between them. The CDR3 covers 17 residues. Here the CDR3 reads CASSSSRRQGGIRELFF. CDR3 coding DNA: TGTGCCAGCAGCTCAAGTAGGAGACAGGGAGGTATACGGGAGCTGTTTTTT.

The chain is built from TRBV7-2 and TRBJ2-1; D is possibly TRBD2 (5 bases). CDR1 is SGHTA and CDR2 is FQGNSA in the germline V gene. The CDR3 totals 16 residues. Trimming left V 5 bases short and J 7 bases short, with 21 bases between. CDR3 loop: CASSPSPTSGRNEQFF. CDR3 bases: TGTGCCAGCAGCCCTTCCCCCACTAGTGGTAGAAATGAGCAGTTCTTC.

Notes on this clone: One end of the junction does not line up with germline, which may come from a read error. Other DNA sequences in the sample encode the same CDR3. The chain links TRBV5-4 to TRBJ1-6, with no clear D. CDR1 is SGHNT, CDR2 YYREEE, per germline (reference sequence). This CDR3 contains 14 residues. The CDR3 region has the DNA TGTGCCAGCAGGCCTGGACTGAACAATTCACCCCTACACTTT. Amino acid sequence: CASRPGLNNSPLHF. The whole variable domain, remainder taken from reference TRBV5-4 and TRBJ1-6, is ETGVTQSPTHLIKTRGQQVTLRCSSQSGHNTVSWYQQALGQGPQFIFQYYREEENGRGNFPPRFSGLQFPNYSSELNVNALELDDSALYLCASRPGLNNSPLHFGNGTRLTVT.

The chain links TRBV5-4 to TRBJ1-6, with D possibly TRBD1 on 5 matching bases. Trimming shortened V by 2 bases and J by 8 bases, and 11 bases separated the two germline ends. CDR3 length: 14 amino acids. Germline V gene sequence: CDR1 SGHNT, CDR2 YYREEE (reference sequence). The CDR3 reads CASSFRDWDSPLHF. The CDR3 DNA follows: TGTGCCAGCAGCTTCCGGGACTGGGATTCACCCCTCCACTTT.

V is TRBV5-6 and J is TRBJ1-4; TRBD1 matches 7 bases. Germline-derived CDR1 and CDR2 are SGHDT and YYEEEE. The CDR3 sequence is 15 residues long. J lost 3 bases, V lost 5 bases, and 7 bases had no gene match. The CDR3: CASRFWGQPNEKLFF. The CDR3 nucleotides are TGTGCCAGCAGGTTTTGGGGACAGCCTAATGAAAAACTGTTTTTT.

The gene calls are TRBV4-1 and TRBJ2-7; TRBD1 is a possible D gene (5 bases). CDR1 and CDR2 (germline): MGHRA, YSYEKL. The CDR3 runs 16 residues. The germline V and J ends were trimmed by 0 bases and 4 bases, with 16 bases remaining between them. The CDR3: CASSQDRGHLGYEQYF. Written as DNA, the CDR3 is TGCGCCAGCAGCCAAGATAGGGGCCACCTGGGATACGAGCAGTACTTC.

In nucleotides, the CDR3 is TGTGCCAGTAGTATAAGAGGGACAGGGGGCTACGAGCAGTACTTC. Translating it yields CASSIRGTGGYEQYF. V is TRBV19 and J is TRBJ2-7, with 11 nucleotides matching TRBD1. Looked up from germline, CDR1 is LNHDA and CDR2 is SQIVND (reference sequence). CDR3 length equals 15 residues. J lost 3 bases, V lost 2 bases, and 3 bases had no gene match.

This chain links TRBV6-6 with TRBJ2-1; 7 positions match TRBD1. Germline CDR1 and CDR2: MNHNY and SVGAGI (reference sequence). The length of the CDR3 is 15 residues. V was pared by 3 bases and J by 8 bases, with 10 bases of the junction left unmatched. CDR3 residues: CASSYSPGGVDEQFF. For the CDR3, the DNA is TGTGCCAGCAGTTATTCTCCAGGGGGTGTTGATGAGCAGTTCTTC.

V gene TRBV4-2 combines with J gene TRBJ2-1; D unresolved. The CDR3 spans 13 residues. With 1 base removed from V and 4 bases from J, the gap between germline ends came to 5 bases. Germline V lookup: CDR1 LGHNA, CDR2 YNFKEQ. This chain's CDR3 is CASSQGDYNEQFF. The CDR3 DNA reads as TGTGCCAGCAGCCAAGGCGATTACAATGAGCAGTTCTTC.

The CDR3 bases are TGTGCCAGCAGCGTAGATGGAGGGGAAGGCTACGAGCAGTACTTC. This codes for CASSVDGGEGYEQYF. The genes are TRBV9 and TRBJ2-7; D possibly corresponds to TRBD2 (6 bases). CDR1 and CDR2 from the germline V gene are SGDLS and YYNGEE. This CDR3 has 15 residues. V lost 0 bases and J lost 3, with 13 bases in between.

About this clone: Compared with germline, one end of the junction differs, possibly owing to a read error. The J gene is TRBJ2-5, the V gene TRBV19; possibly TRBD1 for D (5 bases). Germline CDR1 is LNHDA and CDR2 is SQIVND (reference sequence). This CDR3 contains 11 residues. This CDR3 reads CASRGQENQYF. The CDR3 coding sequence is TGTGCCAGTAGGGGGCAAGAGAACCAGTACTTC.

J is TRBJ1-1 and V is TRBV19, with D tentatively TRBD1 (6 bases). CDR1 LNHDA and CDR2 SQIVND come from the germline V gene (reference sequence). This CDR3 comprises 14 residues. Trimming left V 9 bases short and J 8 bases short, with 22 bases between. The CDR3 is CASSRTAKLDEAFF. CDR3 sequence (DNA): TGTGCCAGCTCTAGGACAGCTAAGCTTGACGAAGCTTTCTTT.

This chain links TRBV5-1 with TRBJ2-7; TRBD2 agrees at 8 bases. V gave up 3 bases and J gave up 1 base; unmatched junction bases: 3. The CDR3 loop spans 14 amino acids. In germline, CDR1 is SGHRS, CDR2 YFSETQ. The CDR3, as DNA: TGCGCCAGCAGCTCGGGCGGGGGGTCCTACGAGCAGTACTTC. It translates to CASSSGGGSYEQYF.

The V and J genes are TRBV2 and TRBJ1-1; weak D call: TRBD1 (6 bases). Germline values: CDR1 SNHLY, CDR2 FYNNEI. The CDR3 runs 12 residues. With 2 bases removed from V and 10 bases from J, the gap between germline ends came to 11 bases. CDR3 sequence reads: CASSEMGATAFF. The CDR3 coding sequence is TGTGCCAGCAGTGAAATGGGGGCCACAGCTTTCTTT. The full variable domain, in which reference TRBV2 and TRBJ1-1 provide the parts outside the CDR3, is EPEVTQTPSHQVTQMGQEVILRCVPISNHLYFYWYRQILGQKVEFLVSFYNNEISEKSEIFDDQFSVERPDGSNFTLKIRSTKLEDSAMYFCASSEMGATAFFGQGTRLTVV.

In DNA form, the CDR3 reads TGCGCCAGCACCCGGACAGGGGCCTACGAGCAGTACTTC. This gives the protein CASTRTGAYEQYF. The rearrangement joins TRBV10-1 to TRBJ2-7, with 9 bases aligning to TRBD1. CDR1 is WNHNN and CDR2 is SYGVQD in the germline V gene (reference sequence). The V and J ends lost 7 bases and 2 bases, in that order; junction bases with no gene match: 3. The length of the CDR3 is 13 residues.

The rearrangement links TRBV25-1 to TRBJ2-2; no clear D gene. The CDR3 has 17 amino acids. Trimming shortened V by 2 bases and J by 0 bases, and 13 bases separated the two germline ends. Germline loops: CDR1 MGHDK, CDR2 SYGVNS. CDR3 DNA: TGTGCCAGCAGTGAAAACGCGGTGATCGCGAACACCGGGGAGCTGTTTTTT. Amino acid sequence: CASSENAVIANTGELFF.

The V gene is TRBV27, the J gene TRBJ2-3, with D possibly matching TRBD2 (6 bases). The CDR3 runs to 15 residues. V lost 0 bases to trimming and J lost 4 bases, with 11 bases between them. CDR1 and CDR2 from the germline V gene are MNHEY and SMNVEV (reference sequence). DNA of the CDR3: TGTGCCAGCAGTTTATCGGCGGGGCCCCCAGATACGCAGTATTTT. Encoded protein: CASSLSAGPPDTQYF.

The gene calls are TRBV4-2 and TRBJ2-7; 8 nucleotides match TRBD1. CDR3 size: 13 residues. CDR1 LGHNA and CDR2 YNFKEQ come from the germline V gene. V was clipped by 2 bases and J by 6 bases; unmatched bases: 3. CDR3 nucleotide sequence: TGTGCCAGCAGCCAAAAGACAGGGGTCGAGCAGTACTTC. Amino acid sequence: CASSQKTGVEQYF.

This chain connects TRBV19 to TRBJ2-7; 8 nucleotides line up with TRBD1. After removal of 5 bases from V and 3 bases from J, the junction contained 9 bases not matched to a gene. Germline CDR1 and CDR2: LNHDA and SQIVND (reference sequence). The CDR3 contains 15 residues. The CDR3 sequence: CASSSGQGSVYEQYF. CDR3 bases: TGTGCCAGTAGTTCAGGACAGGGATCGGTCTACGAGCAGTACTTC.

This chain links TRBV18 with TRBJ2-7; unclear D gene. Germline assignment: CDR1 KGHSH and CDR2 LQKENI. V lost 6 bases and J 0 bases, leaving 12 bases between the germline ends. CDR3 size: 14 residues. CDR3 bases: TGTGCCAGCTCCCCAGAAAGGAGCTCCTACGAGCAGTACTTC. This encodes CASSPERSSYEQYF.

The J gene is TRBJ2-1, the V gene TRBV27; 9 positions match TRBD2. This CDR3 is 17 amino acids long. Germline lookup yields CDR1 MNHEY and CDR2 SMNVEV (reference sequence). The V and J ends lost 5 bases and 6 bases, in that order; junction bases with no gene match: 14. Here the CDR3 reads CASSRGPSSGVVNEQFF. The CDR3 bases are TGTGCCAGCAGTAGAGGACCGTCTAGCGGGGTGGTCAATGAGCAGTTCTTC.

V gene TRBV11-2 combines with J gene TRBJ2-2, with 9 nucleotides matching TRBD2. This CDR3 is built from 15 residues. Trimming cost V 7 bases and J 5 bases; bases outside gene matches: 8. Looked up from germline, CDR1 is SGHAT and CDR2 is FQNNGV. CDR3 sequence: CASTARAGGTGELFF. In nucleotides, the CDR3 is TGTGCCAGCACCGCGAGAGCGGGGGGTACCGGGGAGCTGTTTTTT. The full variable domain, its missing parts supplied by reference TRBV11-2 and TRBJ2-2, is EAGVAQSPRYKIIEKRQSVAFWCNPISGHATLYWYQQILGQGPKLLIQFQNNGVVDDSQLPKDRFSAERLKGVDSTLKIQPAKLEDSAVYLCASTARAGGTGELFFGEGSRLTVL.

CDR3 nucleotide sequence: TGTGCCAGCAGTTTATTCCGGCTAGCGGGAGTCCATGAGCAGTTCTTC. Translating it yields CASSLFRLAGVHEQFF. The chain joins TRBV27 to TRBJ2-1; 10 bases align to TRBD2. Germline CDR1 MNHEY, CDR2 SMNVEV (reference sequence). With V trimmed by 1 base and J by 8 bases, 8 bases remained unmatched. This CDR3 region has 16 residues.

The chain links TRBV5-5 to TRBJ1-1; tentative D call: TRBD1 (6 bases). The germline V and J ends were trimmed by 2 bases and 4 bases, with 18 bases remaining between them. The CDR3 is 16 residues long. Per the germline V gene, CDR1 is SGHKS and CDR2 is YYEKEE (reference sequence). The DNA for the CDR3 is TGTGCCAGCAGCTTTCCTACAGGGAGAGGTGGCACTGAAGCTTTCTTT. As protein: CASSFPTGRGGTEAFF.

V is TRBV15 and J is TRBJ2-3, with 9 bases aligning to TRBD2. Germline V gene lookup returns CDR1 LNHNV and CDR2 YYDKDF (reference sequence). This CDR3 contains 17 residues. Trimming removed 5 bases from V and 1 base from J; junction bases left unmatched: 10. In DNA form, the CDR3 reads TGTGCCACCAGCTCGCCGTATGCTAGCGGGGGCACAGATACGCAGTATTTT. This gives the protein CATSSPYASGGTDTQYF.

The V gene is TRBV5-1, the J gene TRBJ2-7, with TRBD1 as a possible D gene (7 bases). Germline CDR1 and CDR2: SGHRS and YFSETQ. The CDR3 runs 15 residues. V lost 4 bases, J lost 0 bases, and 14 bases lay in between. The CDR3 loop reads CASSPGGTASYEQYF. CDR3 nucleotides: TGCGCCAGCAGCCCGGGCGGGACAGCCTCCTACGAGCAGTACTTC.

This chain links TRBV7-9 with TRBJ2-7; no firm D call. V dropped 5 bases and J dropped 2 bases, with 13 bases sitting between them. This CDR3 is 14 amino acids long. Germline assignment: CDR1 SEHNR and CDR2 FQNEAQ (reference sequence). CDR3 in amino acids: CASSPARLPYEQYF. The CDR3 region has the DNA TGTGCCAGCAGCCCGGCGCGGCTACCCTACGAGCAGTACTTC.

As to this clone: Germline is not matched at one junction end, which may reflect a read error. The chain carries TRBV28 and TRBJ1-6, with 7 bases fitting TRBD1. The CDR3 totals 14 residues. The germline gives CDR1 MDHEN, CDR2 SYDVKM. The CDR3 spells CASRLTGLVSHLHF. The DNA for the CDR3 is TGTGCCAGCAGATTGACAGGGTTGGTCTCACACCTCCACTTT. Supplemented by reference TRBV28 and TRBJ1-6, the full variable domain reads DVKVTQSSRYLVKRTGEKVFLECVQDMDHENMFWYRQDPGLGLRLIYFSYDVKMKEKGDIPEGYSVSREKKERFSLILESASTNQTSMYLCASRLTGLVSHLHFGNGTRLTVT.

The gene calls are TRBV19 and TRBJ2-1, with 9 bases that match TRBD2. This CDR3 is 15 amino acids long. J gave up 6 bases and V 6 bases, and 9 bases lay outside the gene matches. Germline CDR1 and CDR2: LNHDA and SQIVND (reference sequence). The CDR3 sequence is CASRVLAGGLNEQFF. CDR3 coding DNA: TGTGCCAGTAGGGTACTGGCGGGGGGGCTCAATGAGCAGTTCTTC.